A selection of T cell receptor beta chains follows, all from one sample in a study of T cell therapy after organ transplantation. No antigen has been assigned to these receptors. Using immunoSEQ multiplex PCR, the repertoire was profiled, and TCRdb retains in-frame clones only, with some absent. This sample has about 17,000 clones; 65% to 90% occur once, and the top ten carry around a third. The sample in question was CD8+ T cells from blood, obtained after autologous CMV-specific T cell therapy. These receptors came from a human patient who had received a solid organ transplant and had CMV disease. The graft donor may have given rise to some T cells. Both conserved end residues are part of each CDR3. The order of the fields is V gene, J gene, clone size, D gene, CDR3 DNA, CDR3 protein. D genes are given only for firm matches. Clone size appears in some rows only: once, few, many, or a class for an expanded clone.

v_gene: TRBV7-9; j_gene: TRBJ2-3; abundance: .; d_gene: .; CDR3nt: TGTGCCAGCAGCTTATCCCCACAGGAGAGCACAGATACGCAGTATTTT; CDR3aa: CASSLSPQESTDTQYF
v_gene: TRBV19; j_gene: TRBJ2-7; abundance: .; d_gene: TRBD1; CDR3nt: TGTGCCAGTAGTCCCGGGACAGGGACATACGAGCAGTACTTC; CDR3aa: CASSPGTGTYEQYF
v_gene: TRBV7-9; j_gene: TRBJ2-1; abundance: .; d_gene: .; CDR3nt: TGTGCCAGCAGCTTCCAGGGCCCGGGGAATGAGCAGTTCTTC; CDR3aa: CASSFQGPGNEQFF
v_gene: TRBV6-4; j_gene: TRBJ2-3; abundance: many; d_gene: TRBD2; CDR3nt: TGTGCCAGCAGTGGGACTAGCGGGGCAGATACGCAGTATTTT; CDR3aa: CASSGTSGADTQYF
v_gene: TRBV7-9; j_gene: TRBJ1-3; abundance: .; d_gene: .; CDR3nt: TGTGCCAGCAGCTTAATCATGGACACACCTGGAAACACCATATATTTT; CDR3aa: CASSLIMDTPGNTIYF
v_gene: TRBV13; j_gene: TRBJ1-6; abundance: .; d_gene: .; CDR3nt: TGTGCCAGCAGCTCAGGGTCGTATAATTCACCCCTCCACTTT; CDR3aa: CASSSGSYNSPLHF
v_gene: TRBV5-6; j_gene: TRBJ2-2; abundance: .; d_gene: .; CDR3nt: TGTGCCAGCAGCTCAGGGGTGGGCACCGGGGAGCTGTTTTTT; CDR3aa: CASSSGVGTGELFF
v_gene: TRBV5-6; j_gene: TRBJ2-1; abundance: few; d_gene: .; CDR3nt: TGTGCCAGCAGCATACGAGTTAACAATGAGCAGTTCTTC; CDR3aa: CASSIRVNNEQFF
v_gene: TRBV9; j_gene: TRBJ2-4; abundance: once; d_gene: TRBD1; CDR3nt: TGTGCCAGCAGCGCGACAGGGGAGTCAGACATTCAGTACTTC; CDR3aa: CASSATGESDIQYF
v_gene: TRBV9; j_gene: TRBJ1-2; abundance: .; d_gene: TRBD1; CDR3nt: TGTGCCAGCAGCCAGACCCGAGGGACAGCACACAGCTATGGCTACACCTTC; CDR3aa: CASSQTRGTAHSYGYTF
v_gene: TRBV19; j_gene: TRBJ2-1; abundance: .; d_gene: TRBD2; CDR3nt: TGTGCCAGTAGTGCCCCCTGGCGGGAGGCCCCCCGAGATGAGCAGTTCTTC; CDR3aa: CASSAPWREAPRDEQFF
v_gene: TRBV19; j_gene: TRBJ2-7; abundance: .; d_gene: .; CDR3nt: TGTGCCAGTAGTACAATTCCGGCGATGGGTGTTTTAGAGCAGTACTTC; CDR3aa: CASSTIPAMGVLEQYF
v_gene: TRBV15; j_gene: TRBJ2-3; abundance: .; d_gene: .; CDR3nt: TGTGCCACCAGCGGAGAGGGTAGCACAGATACGCAGTATTTT; CDR3aa: CATSGEGSTDTQYF
v_gene: TRBV21-1; j_gene: TRBJ1-2; abundance: .; d_gene: .; CDR3nt: TGTGCCAGCAGCAGCGACCCCACTTGGGACTATGGCTACACCTTC; CDR3aa: CASSSDPTWDYGYTF
v_gene: TRBV5-6; j_gene: TRBJ1-1; abundance: .; d_gene: TRBD1; CDR3nt: TGTGCCAGCAGCCGAGTCGACAGGGCCGGGGAGGCTTTCTTT; CDR3aa: CASSRVDRAGEAFF
v_gene: TRBV12-5; j_gene: TRBJ1-2; abundance: .; d_gene: .; CDR3nt: TGTGCTAGTGGCTCACAAGCTTTTTATGGCTACACCTTC; CDR3aa: CASGSQAFYGYTF
v_gene: TRBV21-1; j_gene: TRBJ2-7; abundance: .; d_gene: .; CDR3nt: TGTGCCAGCAGCCCCCGGACTGTCTCCTACGAGCAGTACTTC; CDR3aa: CASSPRTVSYEQYF
v_gene: TRBV19; j_gene: TRBJ1-2; abundance: .; d_gene: .; CDR3nt: TGTGCCAGTAGTATTCTGAAGGGGACCTATGGCTACACCTTC; CDR3aa: CASSILKGTYGYTF
v_gene: TRBV27; j_gene: TRBJ2-7; abundance: .; d_gene: TRBD2; CDR3nt: TGTGCCAGCAGTTTACAAAGCACTAGCGGGAGATCTTACGAGCAGTACTTC; CDR3aa: CASSLQSTSGRSYEQYF
v_gene: TRBV30; j_gene: TRBJ1-2; abundance: .; d_gene: .; CDR3nt: TGTGCGGGGGGGATTGACTATGGCTACACCTTC; CDR3aa: CAGGIDYGYTF
v_gene: TRBV30; j_gene: TRBJ2-3; abundance: .; d_gene: TRBD2; CDR3nt: TGTGCCTGGAGGGGACTAGCGCCTAGCACAGATACGCAGTATTTT; CDR3aa: CAWRGLAPSTDTQYF
v_gene: TRBV27; j_gene: TRBJ2-7; abundance: .; d_gene: .; CDR3nt: TGTGCCAGCAGTTTATCCTCGGACAGTTCCTACGAGCAGTACTTC; CDR3aa: CASSLSSDSSYEQYF
v_gene: TRBV27; j_gene: TRBJ2-7; abundance: once; d_gene: TRBD1; CDR3nt: TGTGCCAGCCTTCAAACAGGGGGCAGCTACGAGCAGTACTTC; CDR3aa: CASLQTGGSYEQYF
v_gene: TRBV29-1; j_gene: TRBJ2-1; abundance: .; d_gene: TRBD1; CDR3nt: TGCAGCATAATACGGACAGGGGATCAGCTCTTC; CDR3aa: CSIIRTGDQLF
v_gene: TRBV25-1; j_gene: TRBJ2-1; abundance: .; d_gene: TRBD1; CDR3nt: TGTGCCAGCAGTGAGGGACAGGGCAATGAGCAGTTCTTC; CDR3aa: CASSEGQGNEQFF
v_gene: TRBV5-8; j_gene: TRBJ1-2; abundance: .; d_gene: .; CDR3nt: TGTGCCAGCAGCTTGCGTAGGACGGGGAGTAGGGGCTACACCTTC; CDR3aa: CASSLRRTGSRGYTF
v_gene: TRBV10-3; j_gene: TRBJ2-5; abundance: few; d_gene: .; CDR3nt: TGTGCCATCAGTGATTACCCGGAGACAGTACAAGAGACCCAGTACTTC; CDR3aa: CAISDYPETVQETQYF
v_gene: TRBV21-1; j_gene: TRBJ1-1; abundance: few; d_gene: .; CDR3nt: TGTGCCAGCAGCAAAGGGCAGCCAACCCGGGGCACTGAAGCTTTCTTT; CDR3aa: CASSKGQPTRGTEAFF
v_gene: TRBV7-9; j_gene: TRBJ2-1; abundance: .; d_gene: .; CDR3nt: TGTGCCAGCAGTGGGACGGGCGATGAGCAGTTCTTC; CDR3aa: CASSGTGDEQFF
v_gene: TRBV6-1; j_gene: TRBJ1-2; abundance: .; d_gene: .; CDR3nt: TGTGCCAGCAACTATGGCTACACCTTC; CDR3aa: CASNYGYTF